The T cell receptor (beta chain) under discussion was sequenced for a study of CD8+ T cells in alopecia areata. Overall study context: At a dose of 5 to 10 mg twice daily, oral tofacitinib was given to treated patients. Once tofacitinib had been taken for 6 to 18 months, 6 months off drug followed. Study conclusions and caveats: Mice showed TCR sharing more clearly than patients did, possibly owing to HLA.

On this clone itself: Its target is not known.

Germline V gives CDR1 SQVTM, CDR2 ANQGSEA. V lost 5 bases and J 2 bases, leaving 7 bases between the germline ends. The CDR3 totals 12 residues. Sequencing templates came from extracted RNA that was reverse transcribed into cDNA. The data were produced by immunoSEQ multiplex PCR, yet TCRdb's version contains in-frame clones alone and is incomplete. Of almost 250,000 clones in the sample, under 80% are singletons; the top ten hold around 1.2%. This receptor was taken from a human donor with alopecia areata. The material sequenced was CD4+ T cells sorted from blood, taken at week 0. V is TRBV29-1 and J is TRBJ1-5; no reliable D call. The CDR3 here is CSVQWRNQPQHF. CDR3 DNA: TGCAGCGTTCAGTGGCGCAATCAGCCCCAGCATTTT.